What follows are 23 T cell receptor beta chains derived from one specimen sequenced in a study of chemoradiotherapy in HPV16-positive cancers. Generated by immunoSEQ multiplex PCR, the TCRdb table keeps only in-frame clones and is missing some. The sample has approximately 9,000 clones; roughly three quarters are singletons. The sequencing here drew on tumor tissue, taken from a patient who underwent chemoradiotherapy. The receptors here all came from a human donor with HPV-associated anogenital cancer.

V gene TRBV7-9 combines with J gene TRBJ2-7; the D call may be TRBD1 or TRBD2 (5 bases each). V was trimmed by 1 base and J by 5 bases, leaving 12 bases between them. Germline loops: CDR1 SEHNR, CDR2 FQNEAQ (reference sequence). The CDR3 length is 14 residues. DNA of the CDR3: TGTGCCAGCAGCTTAGAGGCAGGGAGAAACGAGCAGTACTTC. Its protein is CASSLEAGRNEQYF.

V is TRBV11-2 and J is TRBJ2-2, with TRBD2 identical over 8 bases. CDR1 and CDR2 from the germline V gene are SGHAT and FQNNGV. The CDR3 sequence is 15 residues long. V lost 3 bases, J lost 5 bases, and 5 bases stayed unmatched. The CDR3 sequence is CASSFMAGGTGELFF. The CDR3, as DNA: TGTGCCAGCAGCTTTATGGCGGGAGGAACCGGGGAGCTGTTTTTT.

The chain carries TRBV7-3 and TRBJ2-3, with D perhaps given as TRBD1 or TRBD2 (6 bases each). The V and J ends lost 5 bases and 5 bases respectively, with 17 bases between them. Germline lookup yields CDR1 SGHTA and CDR2 FQGTGA. This CDR3 is built from 15 residues. CDR3 sequence (DNA): TGTGCCAGCAGCCGTGGGGGGCACAAAGAAGATACGCAGTATTTT. Protein: CASSRGGHKEDTQYF.

The chain combines TRBV19 with TRBJ1-3, with D possibly TRBD1 on 6 matching bases. CDR3 length: 16 residues. Trimming removed 6 bases from V and 7 bases from J, with 22 bases in between. Germline V CDR1 and CDR2: LNHDA, SQIVND (reference sequence). The CDR3 DNA is TGTGCCAGTAGCCGCCGGGGGCGTTCAGGGGAGAACACCATATATTTT. Translated: CASSRRGRSGENTIYF.

On this clone: Other DNA sequences in the sample encode the same CDR3. The chain is built from TRBV28 and TRBJ2-2, with 7 bases fitting TRBD2. This CDR3 has 13 amino acids. The V segment lost 5 bases and the J segment 5 bases; nucleotides outside the gene matches: 2. Germline V gene sequence: CDR1 MDHEN, CDR2 SYDVKM. The CDR3 protein is CASSTRGTGELFF. In DNA, the CDR3 is TGTGCCAGCAGTACGCGGGGGACCGGGGAGCTGTTTTTT.

This clone was observed a handful of times. The genes are TRBV2 and TRBJ1-3, with 7 bases matching TRBD1. The V segment lost 11 bases and the J segment 3 bases; nucleotides outside the gene matches: 10. Germline V lookup: CDR1 SNHLY, CDR2 FYNNEI. The CDR3 is 14 amino acids. The CDR3 DNA reads as TGTGCCTTGCAGAGGGACAGTTATGGAAACACCATATATTTT. Protein product: CALQRDSYGNTIYF.

The rearrangement links TRBV5-4 to TRBJ2-3; D remains ambiguous. The CDR3 is made up of 12 amino acids. The V end was cut by 4 bases, the J end by 6 bases, with 9 bases between. The germline gives CDR1 SGHNT, CDR2 YYREEE (reference sequence). CDR3 in DNA: TGTGCCAGCAGCATCGGAACGGATACGCAGTATTTT. It encodes CASSIGTDTQYF.

The V and J genes are TRBV6-1 and TRBJ2-3, with 11 bases fitting TRBD2. V shed 7 bases and J 1 base; nucleotides not matched to a gene: 4. This CDR3 has 15 amino acids. The V gene's germline CDR1 is MNHNS and CDR2 SASEGT. The CDR3 is CASNKLAGGTDTQYF. CDR3 in DNA: TGTGCCAGCAATAAACTAGCGGGGGGCACAGATACGCAGTATTTT.

This clone was counted between two and nine times. This sequence joins TRBV10-3 and TRBJ1-4; the D is unclear. Trimming removed 3 bases from V and 8 bases from J, with 7 bases in between. The CDR3 consists of 12 residues. Germline V lookup: CDR1 ENHRY, CDR2 SYGVKD. The CDR3 here is CAISEGREKLFF. In nucleotides, the CDR3 is TGTGCCATCAGTGAAGGGAGAGAAAAACTGTTTTTT.

The V and J genes are TRBV11-3 and TRBJ2-2, with 9 nucleotides matching TRBD2. Unmatched junction bases numbered 6, after V lost 3 bases and J lost 4 bases. The CDR3 covers 16 residues. Germline CDR1 and CDR2: SGHNT and YENEEA. The CDR3 loop reads CASSFIGGRATGELFF. The CDR3 DNA is TGTGCCAGCAGCTTTATTGGCGGGAGGGCCACCGGGGAGCTGTTTTTT.

The chain joins TRBV28 to TRBJ2-3; no definite D call. The CDR3 extends over 19 amino acids. The V gene's germline CDR1 is MDHEN and CDR2 SYDVKM. The germline V and J ends were trimmed by 5 bases and 1 base, with 25 bases remaining between them. The CDR3: CASSPTRAEVRARTDTQYF. DNA of the CDR3: TGTGCCAGCAGTCCGACCAGAGCCGAGGTTAGGGCACGCACAGATACGCAGTATTTT.

This chain connects TRBV18 to TRBJ1-2; D gene uncertain. The CDR3 runs to 14 residues. The germline V gene has CDR1 KGHSH and CDR2 LQKENI. V was pared by 3 bases and J by 6 bases, with 14 bases between. The CDR3 DNA follows: TGTGCCAGCTCACCTCCCGTTCGATCTCATGGCTACACCTTC. Translation gives CASSPPVRSHGYTF.

This clone was seen a few times. The chain joins TRBV7-9 to TRBJ2-1; 9 positions agree with TRBD1. Germline values: CDR1 SEHNR, CDR2 FQNEAQ (reference sequence). V was clipped by 4 bases and J by 7 bases; unmatched bases: 8. This CDR3 comprises 15 residues. The CDR3 DNA follows: TGTGCCAGCAGCTACTTTCCGGGACAGGGAAATGAGCAGTTCTTC. This codes for CASSYFPGQGNEQFF.

This clone was observed a few times. This chain links TRBV2 with TRBJ1-3, with a tentative D call TRBD1 (5 bases). V was clipped by 2 bases and J by 0 bases, with 8 bases between them. Germline CDR1 reads SNHLY; CDR2 reads FYNNEI. There are 15 residues in the CDR3. For the CDR3, the DNA is TGTGCCAGCAGTGAATCGGGGGGCTCTGGAAACACCATATATTTT. Its translation: CASSESGGSGNTIYF.

This chain joins TRBV5-6 and TRBJ2-7; TRBD2 agrees at 7 bases. The CDR3 runs 14 residues. V lost 8 bases to trimming and J lost 2 bases; unmatched junction nucleotides: 10. Germline values: CDR1 SGHDT, CDR2 YYEEEE. CDR3 in DNA: TGTGCCAGTGAGCCTAGCGGAGGCCCCTACGAGCAGTACTTC. This translates into CASEPSGGPYEQYF.

V is TRBV6-6 and J is TRBJ2-3; D possibly corresponds to TRBD1 (5 bases). The CDR3 sequence is 14 residues long. Trimming took 3 bases from V and 2 from J, leaving 9 bases between them. CDR1 is MNHNY and CDR2 is SVGAGI in the germline V gene (reference sequence). The CDR3 coding sequence is TGTGCCAGCAGTTATAACAGGTTCACAGATACGCAGTATTTT. Translating it yields CASSYNRFTDTQYF.

The chain employs TRBV5-1 and TRBJ2-1; the D is unclear. The V gene's germline CDR1 is SGHRS and CDR2 YFSETQ. CDR3 length equals 12 residues. V was pared by 1 base and J by 7 bases, with 6 bases between. The CDR3 DNA reads as TGCGCCAGCAGCTTGAGGCCGAATGAGCAGTTCTTC. It yields the protein CASSLRPNEQFF. Filled out from reference TRBV5-1 and TRBJ2-1, the complete variable domain reads KAGVTQTPRYLIKTRGQQVTLSCSPISGHRSVSWYQQTPGQGLQFLFEYFSETQRNKGNFPGRFSGRQFSNSRSEMNVSTLELGDSALYLCASSLRPNEQFFGPGTRLTVL.

The chain joins TRBV5-4 to TRBJ1-1; D gene uncertain. CDR3 size: 15 residues. Germline V CDR1 and CDR2: SGHNT, YYREEE (reference sequence). V lost 0 bases and J lost 1, with 10 bases in between. The CDR3 nucleotides read TGTGCCAGCAGCTTGGTAGGTTGGGCGAACACTGAAGCTTTCTTT. Its protein product is CASSLVGWANTEAFF.

This clone was recorded a few times. The chain is built from TRBV29-1 and TRBJ1-2; 8 bases line up with TRBD1. CDR1 SQVTM and CDR2 ANQGSEA come from the germline V gene. CDR3 length: 16 residues. The junction had 15 bases not matched to a gene; V was cut back by 4 bases and J by 5 bases. The CDR3 bases are TGCAGCGTTGGGGACGGACAGGGTAGTATGGGGTATGGCTACACCTTC. Amino acid sequence: CSVGDGQGSMGYGYTF.

The chain recombines TRBV11-3 with TRBJ2-7; D is perhaps TRBD2 (5 bases). Germline assignment: CDR1 SGHNT and CDR2 YENEEA. CDR3 length: 17 residues. V shed 1 base and J shed 3 bases, with 19 bases lying between them. The CDR3 nucleotides read TGTGCCAGCAGCTTAGTAAGCGGCAGCGCAGGACTCTACGAGCAGTACTTC. It specifies CASSLVSGSAGLYEQYF. The whole variable domain, filled in from reference TRBV11-3 and TRBJ2-7, reads EAGVVQSPRYKIIEKKQPVAFWCNPISGHNTLYWYLQNLGQGPELLIRYENEEAVDDSQLPKDRFSAERLKGVDSTLKIQPAELGDSAVYLCASSLVSGSAGLYEQYFGPGTRLTVT.

The chain uses TRBV7-3 and TRBJ2-1, with TRBD2 matching 10 bases. J lost 7 bases, V lost 1 base, and 10 bases had no gene match. Germline V gives CDR1 SGHTA, CDR2 FQGTGA. The CDR3 runs 17 residues. The CDR3 loop reads CASSLNGELAGLNEQFF. DNA of the CDR3: TGTGCCAGCAGCTTAAATGGGGAACTAGCGGGACTTAATGAGCAGTTCTTC.

The chain uses TRBV2 and TRBJ1-2; D is possibly TRBD1 (5 bases). This CDR3 spans 14 amino acids. The germline CDR1 and CDR2 sequences are SNHLY and FYNNEI. The ends were cut back, 6 bases at V and 4 bases at J, with 15 bases in the middle. CDR3 in amino acids: CASSELADSYGYTF. CDR3 sequence (DNA): TGTGCCAGCAGCGAGCTAGCAGACAGCTATGGCTACACCTTC. The full variable domain, completed using reference TRBV2 and TRBJ1-2, is EPEVTQTPSHQVTQMGQEVILRCVPISNHLYFYWYRQILGQKVEFLVSFYNNEISEKSEIFDDQFSVERPDGSNFTLKIRSTKLEDSAMYFCASSELADSYGYTFGSGTRLTVV.

The J gene is TRBJ1-3, the V gene TRBV6-6; D may be TRBD1 (5 bases). Germline lookup yields CDR1 MNHNY and CDR2 SVGAGI (reference sequence). CDR3 length: 16 residues. V was shortened by 0 bases and J by 0 bases, with 9 bases between the two germline ends. The CDR3 is CASSYSSQVSGNTIYF. The CDR3 nucleotides read TGTGCCAGCAGTTACTCTTCACAGGTCTCTGGAAACACCATATATTTT.